These 9 T cell receptor beta chains originate from one sample sequenced in a study of radiation and T cells in renal cell carcinoma. Time point noted: baseline pretreatment blood. Regarding treatment: 15 Gy SBRT to primary tumor, nephrectomy 4 weeks later. Only in-frame clones appear in the TCRdb table, and some are missing; sequencing was by immunoSEQ multiplex PCR. The profile shows 140,000 to 150,000 clones, 88% of them singletons. Source: blood, taken from a patient whose treatment included radiotherapy and nephrectomy. These receptors were obtained from a woman in her seventies with renal cell carcinoma.

This clone came up once. The V call is TRBV18, the J call TRBJ2-3; 11 nucleotides match TRBD2. V was pared by 3 bases and J by 1 base, with 6 bases of the junction left unmatched. The V gene's germline CDR1 is KGHSH and CDR2 LQKENI. This CDR3 is 17 amino acids long. CDR3 sequence: CASSPQMTSGGTDTQYF. The CDR3, as DNA: TGTGCCAGCTCACCGCAGATGACTAGCGGGGGCACAGATACGCAGTATTTT.

The chain links TRBV7-2 to TRBJ1-1; possible D gene TRBD1, 5 bases. This CDR3 comprises 14 residues. With 5 bases removed from V and 8 bases from J, the gap between germline ends came to 18 bases. The germline V gene has CDR1 SGHTA and CDR2 FQGNSA. This chain's CDR3 is CASSRRDWGAEAFF. The CDR3 nucleotides are TGTGCCAGCAGCAGAAGGGACTGGGGCGCCGAAGCTTTCTTT.

The chain recombines TRBV7-8 with TRBJ1-1; 7 nucleotides match TRBD1. This CDR3 region has 14 residues. V lost 5 bases, J lost 4 bases, and 7 bases stayed unmatched. Per germline, CDR1 SGHVS and CDR2 FQNEAQ. CDR3: CASSPKGAPTEAFF. As DNA, the CDR3 is TGTGCCAGCAGCCCGAAGGGGGCGCCCACTGAAGCTTTCTTT.

This clone was detected once. The chain combines TRBV9 with TRBJ2-3; D gene uncertain. Trimming pared 1 base from V and 6 bases from J, leaving 6 bases between. Per germline, CDR1 SGDLS and CDR2 YYNGEE. This CDR3 is 12 amino acids long. In DNA, the CDR3 is TGTGCCAGCAGCGTAATTGGCGATACGCAGTATTTT. Its translation: CASSVIGDTQYF. Supplemented by reference TRBV9 and TRBJ2-3, the full variable domain reads DSGVTQTPKHLITATGQRVTLRCSPRSGDLSVYWYQQSLDQGLQFLIQYYNGEERAKGNILERFSAQQFPDLHSELNLSSLELGDSALYFCASSVIGDTQYFGPGTRLTVL.

This clone was counted once. This sequence joins TRBV19 and TRBJ1-2; D not resolved. Per germline, CDR1 LNHDA and CDR2 SQIVND (reference sequence). V shed 6 bases and J shed 0 bases, with 14 bases lying between them. The CDR3 has 15 residues. This CDR3 is CASRPFGITNYGYTF. DNA of the CDR3: TGTGCCAGTAGACCCTTCGGGATAACTAACTATGGCTACACCTTC. Supplemented by reference TRBV19 and TRBJ1-2, the full variable domain reads DGGITQSPKYLFRKEGQNVTLSCEQNLNHDAMYWYRQDPGQGLRLIYYSQIVNDFQKGDIAEGYSVSREKKESFPLTVTSAQKNPTAFYLCASRPFGITNYGYTFGSGTRLTVV.

The V call is TRBV5-1, the J call TRBJ2-5; 7 nucleotides align to TRBD2. Germline lookup yields CDR1 SGHRS and CDR2 YFSETQ. The trim removed 1 base at V and 3 bases at J, leaving 3 bases unmatched. The CDR3 is made up of 14 amino acids. The CDR3 nucleotides are TGCGCCAGCAGCTTGCAGCTAGCGGAAGAGACCCAGTACTTC. Translating gives CASSLQLAEETQYF.

This sequence joins TRBV9 and TRBJ2-1; the match to TRBD1 covers 7 bases. Germline loops: CDR1 SGDLS, CDR2 YYNGEE. The J segment lost 1 base and the V segment lost 3 bases, leaving 1 base of the junction unmatched. The CDR3 is 14 amino acids. CDR3 protein: CASSGGQSYNEQFF. The DNA for the CDR3 is TGTGCCAGCAGCGGGGGACAGTCCTACAATGAGCAGTTCTTC.

The chain employs TRBV10-3 and TRBJ2-5; D is undetermined. Germline lookup yields CDR1 ENHRY and CDR2 SYGVKD. V was shortened by 4 bases and J by 4 bases, with 7 bases between the two germline ends. The CDR3 length is 12 residues. In nucleotides, the CDR3 is TGTGCCATCAGTGGTGGCGGAGAGACCCAGTACTTC. Its translation: CAISGGGETQYF.

The chain has TRBV12-2 and TRBJ2-1; the table's D call TRBD1 went unverified against the DNA. TRBV12-2 is tagged as a pseudogene. The CDR3 length is 16 residues. The CDR3 sequence is CASRSKDRDTYNEQFF. CDR3 bases: TGTGCAAGTCGCTCCAAGGACAGGGACACCTACAATGAGCAGTTCTTC.